This entry concerns a single TCR beta chain. Its specific antigen is unknown. HCMV-specific IgG was detected in serum with a commercial ELISA kit to determine HCMV serostatus. Ficoll density gradient centrifugation was used to isolate peripheral blood mononuclear cells from blood. Sequencing used an Illumina HiSeq 2000. TCR beta cDNA libraries were prepared using 5'RACE template switching, which introduced a universal primer site and unique molecular identifiers. Synthesis of cDNA was primed from the TCR beta constant segment and was followed by two consecutive PCR amplification steps. The paper's processing steps were these. MIGEC handled demultiplexing of the reads and grouping by UMI, while MiTCR was used to assemble and quantify clonotypes. To exclude erroneous sequences, only TCR cDNA sequences supported by at least two reads were retained. The tcR package was used for downstream repertoire analysis, with clonotypes matched between fractions based on CDR3 nucleotide sequence plus V segment. VDJmatch was used to annotate antigen specificity against VDJdb, with one amino acid substitution in CDR3 allowed. One entry per CDR3 protein sequence results from the TCRdb reprocessing of the reads, with DNA left out. The V and J calls come from TCRdb's annotation, not from the publication. This sample's table carries hundreds of thousands of distinct CDR3 sequences. The ten largest account for 3% to 4.5% of the sample.

The data belong to a study of T cells expressing NK-cell markers (dated by TCRdb to about 2020). In the study overall: TCR beta-chain repertoires were profiled in sorted CD3+CD56+NKG2C+, CD3+CD56+NKG2C- and CD3+CD56-NKG2C+ T-cell subsets from several donors. Illumina HiSeq 2000/2500, MiSeq or NextSeq was used to sequence libraries as 2 x 150 bp reads. Among the eight sequenced donors, seven were HCMV-seropositive and one was HCMV-seronegative. The study sequenced eight donors, all healthy volunteers chosen at random: three men and five women. On the study overall, not on this receptor specifically: Those dominant clonotypes were again the most abundant among CD3+CD56-NKG2C+ cells in a handful of donors, at 28.3-60.1%. Whether the expanded NKG2C-expressing T cell clones were specific for HCMV antigens remained unclear. In a handful of donors, the dominant CD3+CD56+NKG2C+ clonotypes ranked among the top 10 CD8+ clonotypes, making up 1.0-7.0% of CD8+ T cells.

The germline V gene specifies SGHTA as CDR1 and FQGNSA as CDR2. The CDR3 starts with the cysteine, ends with the phenylalanine, and has 16 residues. DNA for this receptor is not on file. The chain joins TRBV7-2 to TRBJ2-2; TCRdb outputs TRBD1, but without DNA this stays unchecked. The receptor was isolated from a man between 18 and 29 years old in good health. Donor details come from another sample of the same person, matched by shared clones. Sequenced sample: blood T cells: a sorted CD56 or NKG2C T cell subset, CD4+ or CD8+ T cells, or bulk PBMC T cells (not recorded which). CDR3 protein: CASSLWSPPNTGELFF.